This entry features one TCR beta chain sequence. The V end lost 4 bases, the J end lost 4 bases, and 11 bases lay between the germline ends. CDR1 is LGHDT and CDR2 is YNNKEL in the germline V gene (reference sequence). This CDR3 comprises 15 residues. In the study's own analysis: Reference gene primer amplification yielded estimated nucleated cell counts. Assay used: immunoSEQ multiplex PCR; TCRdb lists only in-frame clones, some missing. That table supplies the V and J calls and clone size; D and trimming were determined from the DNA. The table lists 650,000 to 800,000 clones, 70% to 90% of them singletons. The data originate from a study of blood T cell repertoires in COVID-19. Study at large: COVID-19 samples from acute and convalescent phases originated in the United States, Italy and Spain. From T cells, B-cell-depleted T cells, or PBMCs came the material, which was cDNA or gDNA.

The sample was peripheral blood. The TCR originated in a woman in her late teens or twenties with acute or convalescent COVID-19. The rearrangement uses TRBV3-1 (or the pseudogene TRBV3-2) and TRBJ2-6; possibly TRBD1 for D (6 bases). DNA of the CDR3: TGTGCCAGCAGCCCGGGGACATCCGGGGCCAACGTCCTGACTTTC. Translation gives CASSPGTSGANVLTF.